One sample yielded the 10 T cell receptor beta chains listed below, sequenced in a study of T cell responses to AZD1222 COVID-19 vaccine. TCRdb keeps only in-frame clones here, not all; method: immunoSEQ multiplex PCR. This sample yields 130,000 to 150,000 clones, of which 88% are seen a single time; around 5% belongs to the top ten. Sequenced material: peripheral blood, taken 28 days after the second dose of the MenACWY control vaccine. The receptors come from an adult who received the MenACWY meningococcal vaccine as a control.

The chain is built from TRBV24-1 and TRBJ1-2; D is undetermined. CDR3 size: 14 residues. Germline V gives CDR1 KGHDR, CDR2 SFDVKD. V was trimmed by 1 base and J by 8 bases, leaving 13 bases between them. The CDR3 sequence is CATSDLESQRGYTF. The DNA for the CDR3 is TGTGCCACCAGTGATTTAGAGAGCCAAAGGGGCTACACCTTC.

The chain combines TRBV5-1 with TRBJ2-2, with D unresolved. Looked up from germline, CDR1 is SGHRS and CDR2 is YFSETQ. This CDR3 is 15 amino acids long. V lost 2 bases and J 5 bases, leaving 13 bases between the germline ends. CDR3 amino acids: CASSLRTPWTGELFF. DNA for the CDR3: TGCGCCAGCAGCTTACGGACCCCTTGGACCGGGGAGCTGTTTTTT.

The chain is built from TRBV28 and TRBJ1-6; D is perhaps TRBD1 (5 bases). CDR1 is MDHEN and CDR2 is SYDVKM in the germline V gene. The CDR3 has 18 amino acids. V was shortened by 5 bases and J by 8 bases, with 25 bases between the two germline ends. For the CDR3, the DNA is TGTGCCAGCAGTCCCAGGGACGGAGCCGGGAGCGGTTATTCACCCCTCCACTTT. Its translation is CASSPRDGAGSGYSPLHF.

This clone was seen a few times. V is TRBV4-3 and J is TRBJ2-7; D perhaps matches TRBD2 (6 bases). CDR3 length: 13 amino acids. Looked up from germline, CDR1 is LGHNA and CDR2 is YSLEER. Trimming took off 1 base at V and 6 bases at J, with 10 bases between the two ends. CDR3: CASSQVGEAEQYF. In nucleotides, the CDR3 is TGCGCCAGCAGCCAAGTGGGGGAGGCCGAGCAGTACTTC.

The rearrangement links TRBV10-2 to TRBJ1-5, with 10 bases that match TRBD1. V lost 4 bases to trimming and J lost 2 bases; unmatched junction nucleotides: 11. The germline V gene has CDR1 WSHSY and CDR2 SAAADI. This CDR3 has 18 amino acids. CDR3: CASSGRPGTGDGNQPQHF. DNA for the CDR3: TGCGCCAGCAGTGGTCGTCCCGGGACAGGGGACGGCAATCAGCCCCAGCATTTT.

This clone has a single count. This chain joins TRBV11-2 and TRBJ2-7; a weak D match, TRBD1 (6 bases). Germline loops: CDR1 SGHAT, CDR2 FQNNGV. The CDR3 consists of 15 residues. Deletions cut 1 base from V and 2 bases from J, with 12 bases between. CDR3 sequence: CASSLVGAGTYEQYF. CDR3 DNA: TGTGCCAGCAGCTTAGTGGGGGCAGGGACCTACGAGCAGTACTTC.

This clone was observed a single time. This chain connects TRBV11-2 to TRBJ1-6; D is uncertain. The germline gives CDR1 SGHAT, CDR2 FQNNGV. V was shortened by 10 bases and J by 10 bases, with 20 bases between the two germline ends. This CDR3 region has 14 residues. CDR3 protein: CATKVDPYKSPLHF. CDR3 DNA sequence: TGTGCCACCAAGGTGGACCCTTACAAATCACCCCTCCACTTT.

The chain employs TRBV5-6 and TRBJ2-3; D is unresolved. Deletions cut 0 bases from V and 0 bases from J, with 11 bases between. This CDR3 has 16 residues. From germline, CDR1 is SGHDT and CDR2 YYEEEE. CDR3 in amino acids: CASSLDWGYSTDTQYF. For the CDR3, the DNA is TGTGCCAGCAGCTTGGATTGGGGATATAGCACAGATACGCAGTATTTT.

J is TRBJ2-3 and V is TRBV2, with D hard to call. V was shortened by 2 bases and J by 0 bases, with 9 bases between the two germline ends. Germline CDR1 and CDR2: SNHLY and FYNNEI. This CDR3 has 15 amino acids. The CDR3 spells CASSEWTASTDTQYF. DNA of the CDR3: TGTGCCAGCAGTGAATGGACCGCAAGCACAGATACGCAGTATTTT. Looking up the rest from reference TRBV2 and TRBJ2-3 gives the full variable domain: EPEVTQTPSHQVTQMGQEVILRCVPISNHLYFYWYRQILGQKVEFLVSFYNNEISEKSEIFDDQFSVERPDGSNFTLKIRSTKLEDSAMYFCASSEWTASTDTQYFGPGTRLTVL.

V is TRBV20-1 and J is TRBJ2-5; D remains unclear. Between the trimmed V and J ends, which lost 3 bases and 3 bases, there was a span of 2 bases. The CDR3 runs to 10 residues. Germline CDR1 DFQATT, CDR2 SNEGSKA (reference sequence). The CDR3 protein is CSAREETQYF. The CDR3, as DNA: TGCAGTGCTAGGGAAGAGACCCAGTACTTC.